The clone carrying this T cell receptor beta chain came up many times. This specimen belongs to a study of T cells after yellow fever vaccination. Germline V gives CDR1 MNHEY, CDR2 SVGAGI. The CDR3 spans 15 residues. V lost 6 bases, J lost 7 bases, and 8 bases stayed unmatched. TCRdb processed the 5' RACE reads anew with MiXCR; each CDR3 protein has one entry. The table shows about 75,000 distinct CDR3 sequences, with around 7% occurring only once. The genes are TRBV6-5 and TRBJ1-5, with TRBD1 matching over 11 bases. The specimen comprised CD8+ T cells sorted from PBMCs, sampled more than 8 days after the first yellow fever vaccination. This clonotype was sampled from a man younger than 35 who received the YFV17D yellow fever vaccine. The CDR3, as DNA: TGTGCCAGCAGCCCGGGACAGGGGGTAGGACAGCCCCAGCATTTT. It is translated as CASSPGQGVGQPQHF.